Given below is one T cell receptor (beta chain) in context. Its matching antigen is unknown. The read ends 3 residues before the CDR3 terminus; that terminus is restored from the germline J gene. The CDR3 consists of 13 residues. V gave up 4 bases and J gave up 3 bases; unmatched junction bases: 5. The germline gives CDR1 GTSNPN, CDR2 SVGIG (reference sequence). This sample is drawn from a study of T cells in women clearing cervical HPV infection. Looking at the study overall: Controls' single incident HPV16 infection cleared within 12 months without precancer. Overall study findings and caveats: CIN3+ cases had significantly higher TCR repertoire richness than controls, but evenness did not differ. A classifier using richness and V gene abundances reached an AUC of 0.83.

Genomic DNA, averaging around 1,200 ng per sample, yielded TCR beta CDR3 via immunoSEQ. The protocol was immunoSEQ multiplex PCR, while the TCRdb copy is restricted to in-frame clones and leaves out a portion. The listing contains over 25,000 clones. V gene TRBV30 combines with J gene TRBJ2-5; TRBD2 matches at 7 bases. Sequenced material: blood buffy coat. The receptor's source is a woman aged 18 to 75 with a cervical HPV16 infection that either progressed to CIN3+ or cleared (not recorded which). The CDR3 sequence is CAWITSDEETQYF. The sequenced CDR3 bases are TGTGCCTGGATAACTAGCGACGAAGAGACC.